Listed below are T cell receptor beta chains from one sample, sequenced in a study of blood T cell repertoires in COVID-19. Sequencing used immunoSEQ multiplex PCR; TCRdb keeps in-frame clones, though not all of them. In the table there are some 120,000 clones, roughly 70% of which are singletons. Sequencing was performed on peripheral blood. All receptors derive from a human donor with acute or convalescent COVID-19. The donor label of this sample is uncertain. Each CDR3 is given with its conserved first and last residue. A D gene is named only where the DNA matches it firmly. For some rows the clone size is stated as once, few or many, or as a class when expanded; others skip it.

>.|TRBJ1-2|TRBV14|TRBD1
TGTGCCAGCAGCCAGGGGACAGGGCCCTATGGCTACACCTTC
CASSQGTGPYGYTF
>.|TRBJ2-2|TRBV6-1|.
TGTGCCAGCAGTGAAGCAGGCACTAGCCGTTTGGAGCTGTTTTTT
CASSEAGTSRLELFF
>.|TRBJ2-1|TRBV5-6|.
TGTGCCAGCAGCTTGGGACAGGGAGGTATTGAGCAGTTCTTC
CASSLGQGGIEQFF
>.|TRBJ1-4|TRBV2|.
TGTGCCAGTATGGGGGGAGAATTGGAAAATGAAAAACTGTTTTTT
CASMGGELENEKLFF
>.|TRBJ1-5|TRBV28|.
TGTGCCAGCAGTTCAGGGTTCTTTAGCAATCAGCCCCAGCATTTT
CASSSGFFSNQPQHF
>few|TRBJ2-1|TRBV7-9|.
TGTGCCAGCAGCTTACGGGACGGGGGGGACAGGGACATGCAGTTCTTC
CASSLRDGGDRDMQFF
>.|TRBJ2-5|TRBV18|.
TGTGCCAGCTCACCGACCCCGGGGACCCAGTACTTC
CASSPTPGTQYF
>.|TRBJ1-2|TRBV29-1|.
TGCAGCGTTGAAAACACGTTTGACAGCTATGGCTACACCTTC
CSVENTFDSYGYTF
>few|TRBJ2-5|TRBV5-1|TRBD2
TGCGCCAGCAGCCTGACTAGCTTATACCAAGAGACCCAGTACTTC
CASSLTSLYQETQYF
>.|TRBJ1-5|TRBV30|.
TGTGCCTGGTCCGGGGGGCGCGATCAGCCCCAGCATTTT
CAWSGGRDQPQHF
>.|TRBJ1-4|TRBV6-5|.
TGTGCCAGCGGCAGGGCCAGGGAAAAACTGTTTTTT
CASGRAREKLFF
>.|TRBJ1-2|TRBV7-3|TRBD1
TGTGCCAGCAGCCCACTCGGAGGACAGGGCCCCTATGGCTACACCTTC
CASSPLGGQGPYGYTF
>many|TRBJ1-2|TRBV6-5|.
TGTGCCAGCAGGCGGACACAGTACTATGGCTACACCTTC
CASRRTQYYGYTF
>.|TRBJ2-4|TRBV28|TRBD1
TGTGCCAGCAGTGGGACAGGGGGCAAAAACATTCAGTACTTC
CASSGTGGKNIQYF
>once|TRBJ2-2|TRBV2|TRBD1
TGTGCCAGCAGTTACAGGGGCCCCTCCTTCGCGAACACCGGGGAGCTGTTTTTT
CASSYRGPSFANTGELFF
>.|TRBJ1-6|TRBV5-1|TRBD1
TGCGCCAGCAGCCCAGGACAGGGGTCAGGAAATTCACCCCTCCACTTT
CASSPGQGSGNSPLHF
>.|TRBJ1-6|TRBV19|.
TGTGCCAGTAGTATAGATCAGGAGGGATCACCCCTCCACTTT
CASSIDQEGSPLHF
>.|TRBJ1-2|TRBV5-6|.
TGTGCCAGCACCTCAGACACCTCGGTCACCTTC
CASTSDTSVTF
>once|TRBJ1-3|TRBV30|.
TGTGCCTGGAGTTTGTGGGGCCGCGGAAACACCATATATTTT
CAWSLWGRGNTIYF
>few|TRBJ1-4|TRBV25-1|.
TGTGCCAGCAGTGTGCAGGGAGAAAAACTGTTTTTT
CASSVQGEKLFF
>.|TRBJ2-3|TRBV19|.
TGTGCCAGTAGTAAGGGGGGGACTATAAGCACAGATACGCAGTATTTT
CASSKGGTISTDTQYF
>.|TRBJ2-4|TRBV2|.
TGTGCCAGCAGTGGTCGGGTCGTTCTAGCCAAAAACATTCAGTACTTC
CASSGRVVLAKNIQYF
>.|TRBJ1-5|TRBV11-2|.
TGTGCCAGCAGCTTGGAAGGACAAAGGGGACAGCCCCAGCATTTT
CASSLEGQRGQPQHF
>.|TRBJ1-2|TRBV20-1|.
TGCAGTGCTAGTCGGGCGGGGACCACAGGTAGTGGCGGCTACACCTTC
CSASRAGTTGSGGYTF
>.|TRBJ2-5|TRBV11-2|TRBD2
TGTGCCAGCAGCTACGGGGGGGCTGGAGAGACCCAGTACTTC
CASSYGGAGETQYF
>.|TRBJ1-2|TRBV12-3/TRBV12-4|.
TGTGCCAGCAGTTCGATGTCGAGACAGGGCTACACCTTC
CASSSMSRQGYTF
>few|TRBJ2-7|TRBV28|.
TGTGCCAGCAGTTTATCCCTATCTCTGTGGACACCCGCCTACGAGCAGTACTTC
CASSLSLSLWTPAYEQYF
>.|TRBJ2-1|TRBV10-2|.
TGCGCCAGCAGTGAGGCGGGGAAATCTAATGAGCAGTTCTTC
CASSEAGKSNEQFF
>once|TRBJ2-1|TRBV15|.
TGTGCCACCAGCAGAGTTCGAGGAGATGAGCAGTTCTTC
CATSRVRGDEQFF
>.|TRBJ2-3|TRBV3-1/TRBV3-2|TRBD2
TGTGCCAGCAGCCAAGGGGGGGCGGGGGGCTTCACAGATACGCAGTATTTT
CASSQGGAGGFTDTQYF
>once|TRBJ1-4|TRBV9|TRBD1
TGTGCCAGCAGCGTGGGACAGGGGAAATCGAACGAAAAACTGTTTTTT
CASSVGQGKSNEKLFF
>.|TRBJ1-2|TRBV5-1|TRBD1
TGCGCCAGCAGTACAGGGGATAACTATGGCTACACCTTC
CASSTGDNYGYTF
>.|TRBJ2-1|TRBV9|TRBD2
TGTGCCAGCAGCCGGGGGGGCCTTAGCTCCTACAATGAGCAGTTCTTC
CASSRGGLSSYNEQFF
>.|TRBJ2-3|TRBV4-1|TRBD1
TGCGCCAGCAGCCAAGACTTTTTGCACAGGGGCCCAATAGGAGATACGCAGTATTTT
CASSQDFLHRGPIGDTQYF
>.|TRBJ1-2|TRBV6-2/TRBV6-3|.
TGTGCCAGCAGTTATTCGGGGAACTATGGCTACACCTTC
CASSYSGNYGYTF
>.|TRBJ1-6|TRBV2|TRBD1
TGTGCCAGCCAAACAGGGGGAGGGTTCGATTCACCCCTCCACTTT
CASQTGGGFDSPLHF
>.|TRBJ2-2|TRBV5-6|TRBD2
TGTGCCAGCAGCCTACGGACTAGCGGGAACACCGGGGAGCTGTTTTTT
CASSLRTSGNTGELFF
>.|TRBJ2-2|TRBV2|TRBD2
TGTGCCAGCAGTGAACGGGGGGGGCGGAGCACCGGGGAGCTGTTTTTT
CASSERGGRSTGELFF
>.|TRBJ1-2|TRBV6-1|.
TGTGCCAGCAGTGAAACCAGAAACTATGGCTACACCTTC
CASSETRNYGYTF
>.|TRBJ1-2|TRBV14|.
TGTGCCAGCAGCCTCCGACGCGCGGGAAGTTACTATGGCTACACCTTC
CASSLRRAGSYYGYTF
>.|TRBJ1-2|TRBV5-6|TRBD1
TGTGCCAGCAGCTTACCTCATCCGGGGACAGGTTTTGGGGAGGCTGGCTACACCTTC
CASSLPHPGTGFGEAGYTF
>.|TRBJ1-2|TRBV21-1|.
TGTGCCAGCAGCAAAGTTCCATTTAGGGGCTTCTATGGCTACACCTTC
CASSKVPFRGFYGYTF
>.|TRBJ1-1|TRBV6-5|TRBD1
TGTGCCAGCAGTTCCGACAGGGGCTTTGGCGCTGAAGCTTTCTTT
CASSSDRGFGAEAFF
>.|TRBJ1-1|TRBV12-5|.
TGTGCTAGTGGTTCCCGGACTAACGCTGAAGCTTTCTTT
CASGSRTNAEAFF
>.|TRBJ1-3|TRBV6-1|TRBD1
TGTGCCAGCAGTGAAGTGACAGGGGGAGGAAACACCATATATTTT
CASSEVTGGGNTIYF
>.|TRBJ1-1|TRBV27|.
TGTGCCAGCAGTTTTACACAGAACACTGAAGCTTTCTTT
CASSFTQNTEAFF
>.|TRBJ2-1|TRBV2|.
TGTGCCAGCAGTGTACGGGAGAGGAATGAGCAGTTCTTC
CASSVRERNEQFF
>.|TRBJ2-5|TRBV14|.
TGTGCCAGCAGCCAACTTTGGGGGGTGGAGACCCAGTACTTC
CASSQLWGVETQYF